Following are 23 T cell receptor beta chains from one sample sequenced in a study of T cells after yellow fever vaccination. Via MiXCR, TCRdb re-called the 5' RACE reads, giving one row per CDR3 protein. The table includes 250,000 or so distinct CDR3 sequences, about 3.5% detected once. The starting material was PBMCs, obtained 15 days after the yellow fever booster vaccination. Every receptor here comes from a man between 18 and 35 years old who received the YFV17D yellow fever vaccine.

This clonotype was observed many times. This sequence joins TRBV5-1 and TRBJ2-1; 9 nucleotides match TRBD1. CDR3 length: 13 amino acids. Losses at the gene ends were 4 bases for V and 12 bases for J; bases not matched to a gene: 8. CDR1 is SGHRS and CDR2 is YFSETQ in the germline V gene. The CDR3 nucleotides are TGCGCCAGCAGCGGTACAGGGGGCTCGGGGCAGTTCTTC. Protein sequence: CASSGTGGSGQFF.

The sample holds many counts of this clonotype. V usage is TRBV6-2 or TRBV6-3 and J usage is TRBJ1-5, with a possible D match to TRBD1 (5 bases). Between the trimmed V and J ends, which lost 1 base and 6 bases, there was a span of 13 bases. In germline, CDR1 is MNHEY, CDR2 SVGEGT. The CDR3 sequence is 15 residues long. CDR3 residues: CASSYYGRGGQPQHF. CDR3 in DNA: TGTGCCAGCAGTTACTACGGCCGCGGGGGTCAGCCCCAGCATTTT.

This clonotype was detected many times. This rearrangement joins TRBV5-1 to TRBJ1-5, with D unclear. The CDR3 is 13 amino acids. CDR1 is SGHRS, CDR2 YFSETQ, per germline. The ends were cut back, 0 bases at V and 4 bases at J, with 5 bases in the middle. In DNA, the CDR3 is TGCGCCAGCAGCTTGGCCGTTAATCAGCCCCAGCATTTT. This encodes CASSLAVNQPQHF.

This clonotype was picked up many times. One end of the junction varies from germline; a read error may be responsible. J is TRBJ1-1 and V is TRBV4-1; D gene unclear. This CDR3 region has 15 residues. Germline loops: CDR1 MGHRA, CDR2 YSYEKL. CDR3 DNA: TGCGCCAGCAGCCCCTTTCTAGGGAGTAACAGTGAAGCTTTCTTT. It translates to CASSPFLGSNSEAFF.

This clonotype was counted many times. The V call is TRBV7-9, the J call TRBJ1-6, with D unclear. The V end was cut by 2 bases, the J end by 6 bases, with 14 bases between. Germline CDR1 SEHNR, CDR2 FQNEAQ (reference sequence). The CDR3 consists of 16 residues. CDR3: CASSLLLAQLNSPLHF. CDR3 nucleotide sequence: TGTGCCAGCAGCTTACTACTGGCGCAGCTTAATTCACCCCTCCACTTT.

This clonotype has ten or more counts. This sequence joins TRBV5-1 and TRBJ1-2; D call uncertain. V dropped 3 bases and J dropped 4 bases, with 13 bases sitting between them. CDR3 length: 14 amino acids. Germline V gives CDR1 SGHRS, CDR2 YFSETQ. CDR3 bases: TGCGCCAGCAGCTCCGGGGAGTCAGCCTATGGCTACACCTTC. The encoded protein is CASSSGESAYGYTF.

This clonotype was counted many times. This chain connects TRBV6-6 to TRBJ2-7; D perhaps matches TRBD1 (7 bases). Germline V gene sequence: CDR1 MNHNY, CDR2 SVGAGI (reference sequence). V was cut by 0 bases and J by 6 bases, with 12 bases left in between. The CDR3 is 14 amino acids. CDR3 residues: CASSYSGTAGEQYF. The CDR3 DNA is TGTGCCAGCAGTTACTCTGGGACAGCGGGCGAGCAGTACTTC.

CDR3 sequence: CASSHRAKTPDYTEAFF. Written as DNA, the CDR3 is TGTGCCAGCAGCCACCGGGCCAAGACCCCCGATTACACTGAAGCTTTCTTT. The chain joins TRBV6-2 or TRBV6-3 to TRBJ1-1; D remains unclear. The CDR3 is 17 residues long. Germline assignment: CDR1 MNHEY and CDR2 SVGEGT. Trimming pared 6 bases from V and 3 bases from J, leaving 23 bases between.

In this sample, this clonotype turned up many times. CDR3 nucleotides: TGTGCCAGCAGCGACACACCCGACAGTTATGGCTACACCTTC. As protein: CASSDTPDSYGYTF. The chain has TRBV6-6 and TRBJ1-2, with TRBD1 as a possible D gene (5 bases). Germline V CDR1 and CDR2: MNHNY, SVGAGI (reference sequence). CDR3 length equals 14 residues. The V gene lost 6 bases and the J gene lost 5 bases, with 16 bases spanning the gap.

This clonotype was observed many times. The chain joins TRBV3-1 to TRBJ1-1; D is uncertain. The V gene lost 0 bases and the J gene lost 1 base, with 15 bases spanning the gap. Germline CDR1 reads LGHDT; CDR2 reads YNNKEL (reference sequence). The CDR3 runs to 17 residues. Here the CDR3 reads CASSQDSYVLGNTEAFF. CDR3 DNA sequence: TGTGCCAGCAGCCAAGATAGCTACGTCCTGGGGAACACTGAAGCTTTCTTT.

This clonotype has ten or more counts. The chain couples TRBV5-5 to TRBJ2-3, with 10 bases aligning to TRBD1. This CDR3 spans 16 amino acids. Germline V gene sequence: CDR1 SGHKS, CDR2 YYEKEE (reference sequence). With V trimmed by 5 bases and J by 4 bases, 10 bases remained unmatched. CDR3 protein: CASSYGTGELADTQYF. The CDR3 nucleotides read TGTGCCAGCAGTTACGGGACAGGGGAACTCGCAGATACGCAGTATTTT.

This clonotype was counted ten times or more. V and J are TRBV12-3 or TRBV12-4 and TRBJ1-1; possible D gene TRBD1, 6 bases. The CDR3 runs 13 residues. V was shortened by 6 bases and J by 7 bases, with 15 bases between the two germline ends. The DNA for the CDR3 is TGTGCCAGCAGACCCGGGACACCGATTGAAGCTTTCTTT. Amino acid sequence: CASRPGTPIEAFF.

This clonotype was seen repeatedly, ten times or more. CDR3 nucleotide sequence: TGTGCCAGCAGCGTAGCCAAGGGGAACACCGGGGAGCTGTTTTTT. Translating it yields CASSVAKGNTGELFF. This chain joins TRBV9 and TRBJ2-2; D unresolved. Germline CDR1 is SGDLS and CDR2 is YYNGEE. CDR3 length: 15 residues. V lost 0 bases, J lost 1 base, and 7 bases lay in between.

This clonotype was seen at least ten times. The rearrangement links TRBV25-1 to TRBJ1-3; a possible D gene is TRBD1 (5 bases). The CDR3 contains 17 residues. V was pared by 4 bases and J by 0 bases, with 16 bases between. Germline CDR1 MGHDK, CDR2 SYGVNS. CDR3 in amino acids: CASSALADRLSGNTIYF. DNA for the CDR3: TGTGCCAGCAGTGCCCTGGCCGACAGACTCTCTGGAAACACCATATATTTT.

This clonotype was recorded many times. The chain is built from TRBV5-1 and TRBJ1-6, with D maybe TRBD1 (5 bases). The length of the CDR3 is 16 residues. The V gene's germline CDR1 is SGHRS and CDR2 YFSETQ. Trimming cost V 0 bases and J 9 bases, with 16 bases left between them. CDR3 in DNA: TGCGCCAGCAGCTTGGCCTGGCAGGGTGGGGGTTCACCCCTCCACTTT. This gives the protein CASSLAWQGGGSPLHF.

The table lists this clonotype with many counts. V gene TRBV7-6 combines with J gene TRBJ2-5, with a tentative D call TRBD2 (6 bases). The CDR3 loop spans 14 amino acids. Deletions cut 1 base from V and 4 bases from J, with 10 bases between. The germline CDR1 and CDR2 sequences are SGHVS and FNYEAQ. The CDR3 protein is CASSLGGGPETQYF. The CDR3 DNA is TGTGCCAGCAGCTTAGGTGGAGGGCCAGAGACCCAGTACTTC.

The sample holds many counts of this clonotype. This rearrangement joins TRBV7-9 to TRBJ1-2, with 8 bases identical to TRBD1. CDR1 SEHNR and CDR2 FQNEAQ come from the germline V gene (reference sequence). The CDR3 has 15 residues. V was pared by 5 bases and J by 4 bases, with 9 bases of the junction left unmatched. CDR3 in DNA: TGTGCCAGCAGCCCCCCAGGGACAGGACCCTATGGCTACACCTTC. Translated, it gives CASSPPGTGPYGYTF. Full variable domain (remainder filled in from reference TRBV7-9 and TRBJ1-2): DTGVSQNPRHKITKRGQNVTFRCDPISEHNRLYWYRQTLGQGPEFLTYFQNEAQLEKSRLLSDRFSAERPKGSFSTLEIQRTEQGDSAMYLCASSPPGTGPYGYTFGSGTRLTVV.

At least ten counts were recorded for this clonotype. This rearrangement joins TRBV5-1 to TRBJ2-7; tentatively, D is TRBD1 (6 bases). Trimming pared 0 bases from V and 3 bases from J, leaving 7 bases between. The germline V gene has CDR1 SGHRS and CDR2 YFSETQ. CDR3 length: 13 amino acids. CDR3 coding DNA: TGCGCCAGCAGCTTGGCCAGGGGCTACGAGCAGTACTTC. Amino acids: CASSLARGYEQYF.

In this sample, this clonotype turned up many times. The V call is TRBV7-2, the J call TRBJ2-5; 7 nucleotides line up with TRBD1. Trimming at V came to 4 bases and at J to 1 base, leaving 3 bases not matched to a gene. Germline-derived CDR1 and CDR2 are SGHTA and FQGNSA. The CDR3 loop spans 14 amino acids. CDR3 nucleotides: TGTGCCAGCAGCTCGACAGGGTCCCAAGAGACCCAGTACTTC. Its translation: CASSSTGSQETQYF.

There are many counts of this clonotype. This chain's CDR3 is CASSLAMYGGELFF. The CDR3 DNA sequence: TGCGCCAGCAGCTTGGCAATGTATGGGGGAGAACTGTTTTTT. This chain uses TRBV5-1 with TRBJ1-4; D possibly corresponds to TRBD1 (5 bases). Per germline, CDR1 SGHRS and CDR2 YFSETQ. V lost 0 bases and J 12 bases, leaving 15 bases between the germline ends. The CDR3 is 14 amino acids.

This clonotype has at least ten counts. The chain carries TRBV7-7 and TRBJ2-5; weak D call: TRBD2 (6 bases). The CDR3 extends over 13 amino acids. Trimming pared 7 bases from V and 8 bases from J, leaving 17 bases between. CDR1 is SSHAT, CDR2 FNYEAQ, per germline (reference sequence). The CDR3 sequence is CASTHLAGRTQYF. The CDR3 bases are TGTGCCAGCACCCACCTCGCGGGGCGCACCCAGTACTTC.

This clonotype was found many times. This chain joins TRBV7-8 and TRBJ2-7, with TRBD1 matching 7 bases. J was trimmed by 5 bases and V by 3 bases; bases with no gene match: 7. The CDR3 spans 14 residues. In germline, CDR1 is SGHVS, CDR2 FQNEAQ. The CDR3 DNA follows: TGTGCCAGCAGCTTCAGACAGGGAGCCGACGAGCAGTACTTC. It codes for CASSFRQGADEQYF.

This clonotype was seen many times. The chain has TRBV11-2 and TRBJ2-3; 8 bases agree with TRBD2. The CDR3 sequence is 16 residues long. Germline V gives CDR1 SGHAT, CDR2 FQNNGV. The V segment lost 5 bases and the J segment 3 bases; nucleotides outside the gene matches: 10. CDR3 nucleotide sequence: TGTGCCAGCAGCCCGTCCGGGGGGGGTGGAACAGATACGCAGTATTTT. The encoded protein is CASSPSGGGGTDTQYF.